This T cell receptor (beta chain) was profiled in a study of blood T cell repertoires in COVID-19. Study-wide background: Some COVID-19 samples were acute and others convalescent; all came from the United States, Italy and Spain.

In the original processing: Nucleated cell counts were estimated from reference gene primer amplification. This table comes from immunoSEQ multiplex PCR, and its TCRdb copy is limited to in-frame clones, with some not included. The V and J calls and clone size come from that table; D and trimming were worked out from the DNA. In the table there are about 60,000 clones, roughly 80% of which are singletons. In terms of age and location, participants ranged from about 18 to 90 years and lived in approximately 26 US areas. Cohort assignment relied on participant-reported clinical history. Germline CDR1 reads MNHEY; CDR2 reads SVGAGI. The CDR3 covers 14 residues. V dropped 6 bases and J dropped 1 base, with 12 bases sitting between them.

This sequence was found in a woman aged 40 to 49 with acute COVID-19. The sample consisted of PBMCs or T cells enriched from blood (not recorded which). The chain joins TRBV6-5 to TRBJ1-1; D might be TRBD1 (5 bases). CDR3 DNA sequence: TGTGCCAGCAGCCGCGCGGGGGGGAACACTGAAGCTTTCTTT. Protein: CASSRAGGNTEAFF.